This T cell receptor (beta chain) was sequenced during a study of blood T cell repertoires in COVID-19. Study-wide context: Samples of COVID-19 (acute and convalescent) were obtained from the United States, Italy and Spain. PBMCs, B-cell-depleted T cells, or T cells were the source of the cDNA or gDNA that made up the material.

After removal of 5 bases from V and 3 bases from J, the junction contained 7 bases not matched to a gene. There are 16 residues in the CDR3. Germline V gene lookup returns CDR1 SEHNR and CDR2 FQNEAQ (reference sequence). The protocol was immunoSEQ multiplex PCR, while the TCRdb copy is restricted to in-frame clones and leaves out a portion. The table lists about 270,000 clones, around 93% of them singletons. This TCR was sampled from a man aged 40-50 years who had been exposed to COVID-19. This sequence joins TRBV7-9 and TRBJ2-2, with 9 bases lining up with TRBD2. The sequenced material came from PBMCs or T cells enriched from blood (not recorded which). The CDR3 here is CASSGAGGADTGELFF. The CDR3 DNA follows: TGTGCCAGCAGCGGTGCGGGAGGGGCTGACACCGGGGAGCTGTTTTTT.